The 2 T cell receptor beta chains below all came from one sample that was sequenced in a study of identical twins. TCRdb passed the 5' RACE reads through MiXCR, listing each CDR3 protein once. In the table there are about 1.7 million distinct CDR3 sequences, around 29% of which are singletons. Sequencing was carried out using cord blood. These receptors all stem from a newborn girl in good health.

This clonotype was seen many times. In DNA form, the CDR3 reads TGTGCCAGCAGCATTAGAGGGACAGGGTCCGAGCAGTACTTC. This encodes CASSIRGTGSEQYF. This chain links TRBV7-2 with TRBJ2-7; 9 nucleotides agree with TRBD1. Losses at the gene ends were 5 bases for V and 6 bases for J; bases not matched to a gene: 8. This CDR3 region has 14 residues. Germline V gene lookup returns CDR1 SGHTA and CDR2 FQGNSA.

This clonotype was seen only a few times. The chain joins TRBV5-1 to TRBJ1-2; tentatively, D is TRBD1 (6 bases). Trimming removed 0 bases from V and 4 bases from J, with 16 bases in between. CDR1 is SGHRS and CDR2 is YFSETQ in the germline V gene. The CDR3 is made up of 16 amino acids. In DNA form, the CDR3 reads TGCGCCAGCAGCTTGGAGACAGGTAGTCTATCCTATGGCTACACCTTC. Its protein is CASSLETGSLSYGYTF.